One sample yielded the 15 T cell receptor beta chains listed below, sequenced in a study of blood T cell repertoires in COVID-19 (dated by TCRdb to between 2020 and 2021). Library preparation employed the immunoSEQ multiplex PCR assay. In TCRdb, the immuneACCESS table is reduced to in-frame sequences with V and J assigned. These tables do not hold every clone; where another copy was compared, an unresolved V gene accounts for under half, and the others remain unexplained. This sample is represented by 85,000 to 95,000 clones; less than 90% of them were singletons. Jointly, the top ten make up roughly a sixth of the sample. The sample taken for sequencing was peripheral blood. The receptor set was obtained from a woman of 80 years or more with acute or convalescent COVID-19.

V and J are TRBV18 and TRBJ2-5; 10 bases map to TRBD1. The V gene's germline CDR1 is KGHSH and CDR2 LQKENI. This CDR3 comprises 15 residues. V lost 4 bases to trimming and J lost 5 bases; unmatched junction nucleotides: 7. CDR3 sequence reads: CASSRGQGGLETQYF. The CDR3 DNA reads TGTGCCAGCTCACGCGGACAGGGGGGTTTGGAGACCCAGTACTTC.

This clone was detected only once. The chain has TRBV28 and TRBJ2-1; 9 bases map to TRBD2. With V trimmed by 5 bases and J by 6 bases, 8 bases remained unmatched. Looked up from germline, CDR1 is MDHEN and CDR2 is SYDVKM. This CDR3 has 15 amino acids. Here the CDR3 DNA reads TGTGCCAGCAGTCACGGCGGGGGGGCTCTCAATGAGCAGTTCTTC. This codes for CASSHGGGALNEQFF.

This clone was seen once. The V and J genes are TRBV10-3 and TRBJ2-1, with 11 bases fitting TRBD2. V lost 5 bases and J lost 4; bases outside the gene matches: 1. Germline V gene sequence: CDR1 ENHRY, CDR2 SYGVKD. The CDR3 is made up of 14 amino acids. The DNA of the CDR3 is TGTGCCATCAGTACTAGCGGGGGTTACAATGAGCAGTTCTTC. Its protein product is CAISTSGGYNEQFF.

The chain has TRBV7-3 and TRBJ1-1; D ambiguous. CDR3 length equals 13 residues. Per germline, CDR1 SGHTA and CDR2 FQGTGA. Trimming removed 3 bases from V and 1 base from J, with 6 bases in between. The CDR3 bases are TGTGCCAGCAGCTTTATAGCGAACACTGAAGCTTTCTTT. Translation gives CASSFIANTEAFF.

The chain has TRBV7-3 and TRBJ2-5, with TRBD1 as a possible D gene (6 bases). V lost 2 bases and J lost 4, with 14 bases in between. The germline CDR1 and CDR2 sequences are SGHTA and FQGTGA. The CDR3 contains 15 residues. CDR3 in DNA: TGTGCCAGCAGCTTACAGGGGTGGGCAGGAGAGACCCAGTACTTC. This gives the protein CASSLQGWAGETQYF.

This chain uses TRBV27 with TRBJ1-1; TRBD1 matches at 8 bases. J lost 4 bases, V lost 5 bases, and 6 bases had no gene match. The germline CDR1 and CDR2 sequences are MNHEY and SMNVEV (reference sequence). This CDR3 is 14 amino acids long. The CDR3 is CASSTRGQRTEAFF. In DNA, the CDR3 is TGTGCCAGCAGTACCAGGGGGCAACGCACTGAAGCTTTCTTT.

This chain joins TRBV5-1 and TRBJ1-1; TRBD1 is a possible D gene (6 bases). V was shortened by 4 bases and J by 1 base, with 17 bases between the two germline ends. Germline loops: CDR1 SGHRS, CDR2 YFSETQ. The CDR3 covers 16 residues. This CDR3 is CASSNPTGQTNTEAFF. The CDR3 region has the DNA TGCGCCAGCAGCAACCCGACCGGACAGACGAACACTGAAGCTTTCTTT.

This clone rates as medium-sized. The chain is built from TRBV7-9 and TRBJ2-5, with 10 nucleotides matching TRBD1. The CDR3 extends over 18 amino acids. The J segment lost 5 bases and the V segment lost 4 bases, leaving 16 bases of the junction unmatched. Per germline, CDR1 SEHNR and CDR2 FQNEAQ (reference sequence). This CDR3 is CASSSPGTGVRLTETQYF. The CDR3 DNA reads TGTGCCAGCAGCTCCCCCGGGACAGGGGTCCGTCTTACGGAGACCCAGTACTTC. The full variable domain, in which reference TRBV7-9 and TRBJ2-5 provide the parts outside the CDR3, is DTGVSQNPRHKITKRGQNVTFRCDPISEHNRLYWYRQTLGQGPEFLTYFQNEAQLEKSRLLSDRFSAERPKGSFSTLEIQRTEQGDSAMYLCASSSPGTGVRLTETQYFGPGTRLLVL.

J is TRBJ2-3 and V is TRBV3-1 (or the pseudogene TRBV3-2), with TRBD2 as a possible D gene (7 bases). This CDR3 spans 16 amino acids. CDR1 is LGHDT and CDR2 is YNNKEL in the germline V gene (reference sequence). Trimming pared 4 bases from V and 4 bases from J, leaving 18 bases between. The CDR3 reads CASSPLWGGAADTQYF. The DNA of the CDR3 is TGTGCCAGCAGCCCCCTATGGGGGGGGGCCGCAGATACGCAGTATTTT.

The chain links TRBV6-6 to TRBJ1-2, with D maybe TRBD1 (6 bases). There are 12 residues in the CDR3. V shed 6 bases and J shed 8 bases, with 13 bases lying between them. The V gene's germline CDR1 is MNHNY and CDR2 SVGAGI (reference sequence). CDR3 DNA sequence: TGTGCCAGCAGACCACAGGGAGGGGGCTACACCTTC. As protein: CASRPQGGGYTF.

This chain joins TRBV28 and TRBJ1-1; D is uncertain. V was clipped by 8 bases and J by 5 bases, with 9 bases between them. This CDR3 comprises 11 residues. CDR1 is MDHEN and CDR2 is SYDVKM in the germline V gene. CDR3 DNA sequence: TGTGCCAGCCGCGGGCGAACTGAAGCTTTCTTT. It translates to CASRGRTEAFF.

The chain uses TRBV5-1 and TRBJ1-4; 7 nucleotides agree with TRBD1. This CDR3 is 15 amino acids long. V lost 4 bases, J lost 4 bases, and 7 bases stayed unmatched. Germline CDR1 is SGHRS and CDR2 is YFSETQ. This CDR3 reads CASSPGTDFNEKLFF. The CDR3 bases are TGCGCCAGCAGCCCAGGGACAGACTTTAATGAAAAACTGTTTTTT.

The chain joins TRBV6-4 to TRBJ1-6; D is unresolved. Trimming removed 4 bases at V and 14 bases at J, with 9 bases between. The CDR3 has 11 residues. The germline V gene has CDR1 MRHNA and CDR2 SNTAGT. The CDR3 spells CASSGKRALHF. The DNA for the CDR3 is TGTGCCAGCAGTGGAAAGAGAGCCCTCCACTTT.

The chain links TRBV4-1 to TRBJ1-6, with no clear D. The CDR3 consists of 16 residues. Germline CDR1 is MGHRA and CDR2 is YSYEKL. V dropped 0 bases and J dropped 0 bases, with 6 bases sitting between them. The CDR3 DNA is TGCGCCAGCAGCCAAGAAACGAGCTCCTATAATTCACCCCTCCACTTT. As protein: CASSQETSSYNSPLHF.

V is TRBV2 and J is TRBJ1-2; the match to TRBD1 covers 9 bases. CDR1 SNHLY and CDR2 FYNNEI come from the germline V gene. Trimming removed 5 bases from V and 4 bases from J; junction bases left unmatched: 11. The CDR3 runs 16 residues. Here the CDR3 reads CASSPSRTGVAYGYTF. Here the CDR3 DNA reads TGTGCCAGCAGTCCGAGCCGGACAGGGGTTGCCTATGGCTACACCTTC. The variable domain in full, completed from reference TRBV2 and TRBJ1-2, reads EPEVTQTPSHQVTQMGQEVILRCVPISNHLYFYWYRQILGQKVEFLVSFYNNEISEKSEIFDDQFSVERPDGSNFTLKIRSTKLEDSAMYFCASSPSRTGVAYGYTFGSGTRLTVV.